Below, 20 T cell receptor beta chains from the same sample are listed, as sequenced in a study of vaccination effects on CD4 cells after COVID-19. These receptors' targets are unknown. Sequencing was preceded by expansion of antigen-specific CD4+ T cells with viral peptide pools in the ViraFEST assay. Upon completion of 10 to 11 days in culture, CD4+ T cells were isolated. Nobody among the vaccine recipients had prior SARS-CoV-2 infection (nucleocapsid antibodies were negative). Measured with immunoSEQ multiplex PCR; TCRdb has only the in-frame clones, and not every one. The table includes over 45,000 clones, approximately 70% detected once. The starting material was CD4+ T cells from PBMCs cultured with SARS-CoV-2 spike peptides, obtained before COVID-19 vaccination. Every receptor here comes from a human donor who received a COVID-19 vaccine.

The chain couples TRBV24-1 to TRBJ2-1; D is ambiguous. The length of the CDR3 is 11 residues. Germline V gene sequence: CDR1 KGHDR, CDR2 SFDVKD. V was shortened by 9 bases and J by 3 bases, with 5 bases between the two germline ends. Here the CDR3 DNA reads TGTGCCACCGGAGACTACAATGAGCAGTTCTTC. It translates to CATGDYNEQFF.

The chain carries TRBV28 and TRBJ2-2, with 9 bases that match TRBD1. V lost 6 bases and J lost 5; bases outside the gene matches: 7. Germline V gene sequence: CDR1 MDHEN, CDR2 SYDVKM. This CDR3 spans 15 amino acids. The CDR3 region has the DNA TGTGCCAGCAGATCCGGGACAGGGCGGACCGGGGAGCTGTTTTTT. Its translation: CASRSGTGRTGELFF.

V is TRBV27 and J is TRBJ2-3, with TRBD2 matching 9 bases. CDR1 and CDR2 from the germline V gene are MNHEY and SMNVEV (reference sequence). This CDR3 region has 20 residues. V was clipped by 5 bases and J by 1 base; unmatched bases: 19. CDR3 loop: CASSPPPGLATVPRTDTQYF. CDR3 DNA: TGTGCCAGCAGTCCCCCACCGGGACTAGCAACGGTTCCCCGCACAGATACGCAGTATTTT.

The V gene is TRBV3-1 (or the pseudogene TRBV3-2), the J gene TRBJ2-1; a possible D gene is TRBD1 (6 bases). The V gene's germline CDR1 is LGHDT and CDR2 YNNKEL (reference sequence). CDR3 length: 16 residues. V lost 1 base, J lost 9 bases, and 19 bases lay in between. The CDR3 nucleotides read TGTGCCAGCAGCCAAGGGACAGCCAGGGCCCGTAGTGAGCAGTTCTTC. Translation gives CASSQGTARARSEQFF.

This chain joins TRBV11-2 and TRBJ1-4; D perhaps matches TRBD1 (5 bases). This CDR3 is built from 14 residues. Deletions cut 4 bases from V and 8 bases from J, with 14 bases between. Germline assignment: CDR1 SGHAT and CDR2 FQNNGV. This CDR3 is CASSSPSQGEKLFF. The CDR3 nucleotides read TGTGCCAGCAGCTCGCCTTCCCAGGGAGAAAAACTGTTTTTT.

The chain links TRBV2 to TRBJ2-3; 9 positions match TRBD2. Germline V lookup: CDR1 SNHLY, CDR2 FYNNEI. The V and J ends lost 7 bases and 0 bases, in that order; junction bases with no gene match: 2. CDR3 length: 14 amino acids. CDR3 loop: CASISGGSTDTQYF. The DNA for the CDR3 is TGTGCCAGCATCAGCGGGGGGAGCACAGATACGCAGTATTTT.

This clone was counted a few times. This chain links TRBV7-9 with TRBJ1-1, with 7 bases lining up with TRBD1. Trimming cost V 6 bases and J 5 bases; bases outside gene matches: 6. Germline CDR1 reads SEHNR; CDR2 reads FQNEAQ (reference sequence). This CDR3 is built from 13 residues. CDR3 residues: CASSSQGGTEAFF. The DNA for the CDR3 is TGTGCCAGCAGTTCTCAGGGGGGTACTGAAGCTTTCTTT.

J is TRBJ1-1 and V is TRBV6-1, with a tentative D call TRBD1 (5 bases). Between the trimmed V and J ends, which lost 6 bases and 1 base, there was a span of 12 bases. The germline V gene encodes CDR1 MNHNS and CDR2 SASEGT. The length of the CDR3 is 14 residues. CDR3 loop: CASRVGGENTEAFF. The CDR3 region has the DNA TGTGCCAGCAGAGTGGGGGGGGAGAACACTGAAGCTTTCTTT.

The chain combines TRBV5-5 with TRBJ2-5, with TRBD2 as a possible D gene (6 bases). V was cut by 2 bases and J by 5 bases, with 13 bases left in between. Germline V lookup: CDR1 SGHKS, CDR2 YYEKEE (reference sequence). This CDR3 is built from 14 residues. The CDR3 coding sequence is TGTGCCAGCAGCTTCCCGACGGGGAGGGAGACCCAGTACTTC. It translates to CASSFPTGRETQYF.

The CDR3 region has the DNA TGTGCCAGCAGCCAAGAGTGGGGTTCTGAAGCTTTCTTT. Protein product: CASSQEWGSEAFF. This rearrangement joins TRBV3-1 (or the pseudogene TRBV3-2) to TRBJ1-1; the D is unclear. V dropped 0 bases and J dropped 6 bases, with 8 bases sitting between them. The CDR3 length is 13 residues. In germline, CDR1 is LGHDT, CDR2 YNNKEL (reference sequence).

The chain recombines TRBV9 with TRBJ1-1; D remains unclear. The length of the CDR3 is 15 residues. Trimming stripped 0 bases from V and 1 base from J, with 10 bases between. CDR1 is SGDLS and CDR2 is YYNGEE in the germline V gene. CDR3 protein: CASSVEGAGNTEAFF. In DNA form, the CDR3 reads TGTGCCAGCAGCGTAGAGGGAGCGGGGAACACTGAAGCTTTCTTT.

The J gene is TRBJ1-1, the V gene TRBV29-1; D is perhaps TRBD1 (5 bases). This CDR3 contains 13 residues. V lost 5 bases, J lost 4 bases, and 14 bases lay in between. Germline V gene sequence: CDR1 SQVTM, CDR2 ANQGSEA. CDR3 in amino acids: CSVSNRFGTEAFF. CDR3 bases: TGCAGCGTTTCAAACAGGTTCGGCACTGAAGCTTTCTTT.

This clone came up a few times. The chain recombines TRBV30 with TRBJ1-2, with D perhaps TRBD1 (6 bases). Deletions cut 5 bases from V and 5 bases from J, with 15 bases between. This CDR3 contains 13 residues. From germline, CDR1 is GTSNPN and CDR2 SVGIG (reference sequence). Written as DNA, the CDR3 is TGTGCCTGGCGCCATTCGGACAGTTATGGCTACACCTTC. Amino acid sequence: CAWRHSDSYGYTF. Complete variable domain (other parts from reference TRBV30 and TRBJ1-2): SQTIHQWPATLVQPVGSPLSLECTVEGTSNPNLYWYRQAAGRGLQLLFYSVGIGQISSEVPQNLSASRPQDRQFILSSKKLLLSDSGFYLCAWRHSDSYGYTFGSGTRLTVV.

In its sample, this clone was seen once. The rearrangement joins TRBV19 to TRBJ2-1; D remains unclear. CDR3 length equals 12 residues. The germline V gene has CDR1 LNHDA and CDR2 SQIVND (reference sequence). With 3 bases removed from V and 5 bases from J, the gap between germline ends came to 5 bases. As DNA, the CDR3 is TGTGCCAGTAGTATTCAAGACAATGAGCAGTTCTTC. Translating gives CASSIQDNEQFF.

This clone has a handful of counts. CDR3 in amino acids: CASSFGGVGYTF. The CDR3 DNA follows: TGTGCCAGCAGTTTTGGCGGGGTCGGCTACACCTTC. The V call is TRBV12-3 or TRBV12-4, the J call TRBJ1-2, with D uncertain. V lost 3 bases, J lost 8 bases, and 10 bases lay in between. The length of the CDR3 is 12 residues.

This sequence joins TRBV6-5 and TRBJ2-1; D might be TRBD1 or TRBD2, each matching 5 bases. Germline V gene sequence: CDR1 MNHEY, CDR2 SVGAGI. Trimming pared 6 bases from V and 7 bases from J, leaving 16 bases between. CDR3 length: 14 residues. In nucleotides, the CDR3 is TGTGCCAGCAGGTCCTCGGGGCTCGGGAATGAGCAGTTCTTC. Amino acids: CASRSSGLGNEQFF.

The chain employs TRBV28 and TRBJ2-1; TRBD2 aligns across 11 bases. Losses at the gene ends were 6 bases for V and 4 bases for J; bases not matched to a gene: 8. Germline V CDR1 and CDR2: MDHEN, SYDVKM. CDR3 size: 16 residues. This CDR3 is CASRHYLAGGYNEQFF. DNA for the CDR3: TGTGCCAGCAGGCACTACCTAGCGGGGGGATACAATGAGCAGTTCTTC.

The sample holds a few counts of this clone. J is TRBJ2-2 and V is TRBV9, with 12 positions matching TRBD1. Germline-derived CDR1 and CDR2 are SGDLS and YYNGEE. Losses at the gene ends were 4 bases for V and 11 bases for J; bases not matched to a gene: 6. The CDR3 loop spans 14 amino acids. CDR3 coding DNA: TGTGCCAGCAGCTCGGGACAGGGGGCTAGAGAGCTGTTTTTT. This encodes CASSSGQGARELFF.

The DNA of the CDR3 is TGTGCCAGTAGGGCGGCGACTAACACCGGGGAGCTGTTTTTT. Translating gives CASRAATNTGELFF. The chain employs TRBV19 and TRBJ2-2; no reliable D call. Germline values: CDR1 LNHDA, CDR2 SQIVND (reference sequence). V gave up 6 bases and J gave up 2 bases, with 10 bases separating them. This CDR3 has 14 amino acids.

CDR3 sequence reads: CASSLATGLNNEKLFF. CDR3 DNA sequence: TGTGCCAGCAGCTTAGCGACTGGGCTCAATAATGAAAAACTGTTTTTT. This chain uses TRBV7-2 with TRBJ1-4, with D hard to call. The V end lost 0 bases, the J end lost 4 bases, and 12 bases lay between the germline ends. Germline CDR1 SGHTA, CDR2 FQGNSA. This CDR3 comprises 16 residues.